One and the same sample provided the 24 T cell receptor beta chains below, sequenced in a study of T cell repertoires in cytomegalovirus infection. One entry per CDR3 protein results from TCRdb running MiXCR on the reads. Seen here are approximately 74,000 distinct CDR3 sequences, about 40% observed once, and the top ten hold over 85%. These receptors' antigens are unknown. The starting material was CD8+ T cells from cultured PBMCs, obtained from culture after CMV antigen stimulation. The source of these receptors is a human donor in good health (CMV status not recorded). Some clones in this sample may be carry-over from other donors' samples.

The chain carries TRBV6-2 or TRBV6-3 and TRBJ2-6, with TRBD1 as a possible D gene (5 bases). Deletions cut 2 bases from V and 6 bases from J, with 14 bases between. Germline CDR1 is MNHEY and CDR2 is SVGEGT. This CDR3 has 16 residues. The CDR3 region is CASSYEVLDTANVLTF. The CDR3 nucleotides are TGTGCCAGCAGTTACGAGGTCCTGGACACGGCCAACGTCCTGACTTTC.

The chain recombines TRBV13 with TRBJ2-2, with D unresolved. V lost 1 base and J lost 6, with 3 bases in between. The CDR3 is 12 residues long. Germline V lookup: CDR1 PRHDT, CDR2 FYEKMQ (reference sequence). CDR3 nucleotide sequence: TGTGCCAGCAGCTTAGTGTCCGGGGAGCTGTTTTTT. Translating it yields CASSLVSGELFF.

The CDR3: CASRQGANEQYF. The DNA for the CDR3 is TGTGCCAGCAGACAGGGGGCGAACGAGCAGTACTTC. The rearrangement joins TRBV27 to TRBJ2-7; 9 nucleotides agree with TRBD1. CDR1 is MNHEY and CDR2 is SMNVEV in the germline V gene (reference sequence). The CDR3 covers 12 residues. V trimming: 6 bases; J trimming: 5 bases; junction bases outside the gene matches: 2.

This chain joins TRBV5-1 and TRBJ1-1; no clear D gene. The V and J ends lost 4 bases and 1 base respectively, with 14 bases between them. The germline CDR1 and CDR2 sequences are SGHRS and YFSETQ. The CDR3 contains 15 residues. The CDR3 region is CASSRLLGENTEAFF. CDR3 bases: TGCGCCAGCAGCCGGTTACTGGGTGAGAACACTGAAGCTTTCTTT. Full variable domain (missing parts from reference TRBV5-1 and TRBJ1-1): KAGVTQTPRYLIKTRGQQVTLSCSPISGHRSVSWYQQTPGQGLQFLFEYFSETQRNKGNFPGRFSGRQFSNSRSEMNVSTLELGDSALYLCASSRLLGENTEAFFGQGTRLTVV.

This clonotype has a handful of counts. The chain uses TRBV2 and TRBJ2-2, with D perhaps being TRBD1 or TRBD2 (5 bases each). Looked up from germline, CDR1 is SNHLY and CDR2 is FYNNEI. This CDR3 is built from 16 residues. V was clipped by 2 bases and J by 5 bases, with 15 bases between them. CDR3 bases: TGTGCCAGCAGTGAATCTCAGGGTTCGGGGACCGGGGAGCTGTTTTTT. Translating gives CASSESQGSGTGELFF.

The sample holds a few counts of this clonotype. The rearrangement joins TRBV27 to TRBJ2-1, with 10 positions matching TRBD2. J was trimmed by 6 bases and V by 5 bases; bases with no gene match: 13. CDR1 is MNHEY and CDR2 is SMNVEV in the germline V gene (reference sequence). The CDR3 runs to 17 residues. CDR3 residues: CASSPGGAGGPLNEQFF. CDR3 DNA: TGTGCCAGCAGTCCCGGTGGAGCGGGGGGGCCTCTCAATGAGCAGTTCTTC.

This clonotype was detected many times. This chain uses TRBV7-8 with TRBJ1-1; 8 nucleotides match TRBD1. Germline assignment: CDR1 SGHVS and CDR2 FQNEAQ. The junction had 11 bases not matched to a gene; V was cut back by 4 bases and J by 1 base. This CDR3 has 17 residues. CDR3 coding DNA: TGTGCCAGCAGCTCAAATAAACCCGGGACAGGGAACACTGAAGCTTTCTTT. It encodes CASSSNKPGTGNTEAFF.

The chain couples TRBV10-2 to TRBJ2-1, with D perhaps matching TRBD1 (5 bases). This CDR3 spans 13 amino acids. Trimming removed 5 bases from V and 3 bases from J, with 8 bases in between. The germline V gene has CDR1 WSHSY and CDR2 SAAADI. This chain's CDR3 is CASSRTYYNEQFF. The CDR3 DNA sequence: TGCGCCAGCAGTCGGACATACTACAATGAGCAGTTCTTC.

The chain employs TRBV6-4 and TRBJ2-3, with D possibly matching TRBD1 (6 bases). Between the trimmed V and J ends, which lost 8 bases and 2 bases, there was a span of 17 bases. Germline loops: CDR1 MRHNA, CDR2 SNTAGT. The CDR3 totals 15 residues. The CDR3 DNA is TGTGCCAGCGCCTCCGGGACACGAGACACAGATACGCAGTATTTT. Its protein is CASASGTRDTDTQYF.

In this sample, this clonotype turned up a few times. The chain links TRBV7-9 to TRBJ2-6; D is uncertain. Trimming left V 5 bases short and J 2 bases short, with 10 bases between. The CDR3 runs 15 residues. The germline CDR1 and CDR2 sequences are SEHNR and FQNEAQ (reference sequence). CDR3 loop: CASSNQAPGANVLTF. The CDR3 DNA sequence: TGTGCCAGCAGCAATCAGGCCCCTGGGGCCAACGTCCTGACTTTC. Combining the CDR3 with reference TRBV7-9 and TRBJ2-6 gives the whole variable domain DTGVSQNPRHKITKRGQNVTFRCDPISEHNRLYWYRQTLGQGPEFLTYFQNEAQLEKSRLLSDRFSAERPKGSFSTLEIQRTEQGDSAMYLCASSNQAPGANVLTFGAGSRLTVL.

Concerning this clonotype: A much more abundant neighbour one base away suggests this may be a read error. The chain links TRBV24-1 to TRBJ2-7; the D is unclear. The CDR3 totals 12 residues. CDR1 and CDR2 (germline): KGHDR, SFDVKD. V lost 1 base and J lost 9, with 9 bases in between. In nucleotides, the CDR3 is TGTGCCACCAGTGATTTCCAGAGGTGGCAGTACTTC. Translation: CATSDFQRWQYF.

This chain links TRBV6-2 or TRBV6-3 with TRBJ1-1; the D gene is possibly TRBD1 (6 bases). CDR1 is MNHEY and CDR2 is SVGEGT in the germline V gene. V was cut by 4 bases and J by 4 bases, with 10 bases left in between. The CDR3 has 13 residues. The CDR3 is CASSLEGVTEAFF. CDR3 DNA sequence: TGTGCCAGCAGTTTGGAGGGGGTCACTGAAGCTTTCTTT.

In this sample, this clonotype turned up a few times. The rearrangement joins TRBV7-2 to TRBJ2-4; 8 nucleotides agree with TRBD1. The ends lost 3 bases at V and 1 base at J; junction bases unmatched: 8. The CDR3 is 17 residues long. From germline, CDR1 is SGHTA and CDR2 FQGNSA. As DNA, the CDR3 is TGTGCCAGCAGCTTCACCTCCCGACAGGGGGCCAAAAACATTCAGTACTTC. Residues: CASSFTSRQGAKNIQYF.

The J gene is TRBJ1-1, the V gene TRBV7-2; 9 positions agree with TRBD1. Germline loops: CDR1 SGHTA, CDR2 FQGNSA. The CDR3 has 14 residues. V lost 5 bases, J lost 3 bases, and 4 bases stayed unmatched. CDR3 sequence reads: CASSQWTGDTEAFF. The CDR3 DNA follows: TGTGCCAGCAGCCAGTGGACAGGGGACACTGAAGCTTTCTTT. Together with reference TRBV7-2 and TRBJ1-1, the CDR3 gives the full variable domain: GAGVSQSPSNKVTEKGKDVELRCDPISGHTALYWYRQSLGQGLEFLIYFQGNSAPDKSGLPSDRFSAERTGGSVSTLTIQRTQQEDSAVYLCASSQWTGDTEAFFGQGTRLTVV.

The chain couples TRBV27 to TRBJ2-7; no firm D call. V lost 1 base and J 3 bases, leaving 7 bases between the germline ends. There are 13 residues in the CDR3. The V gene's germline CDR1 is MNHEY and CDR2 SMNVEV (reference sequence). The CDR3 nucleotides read TGTGCCAGCAGTTTATATTACAGCTACGAGCAGTACTTC. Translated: CASSLYYSYEQYF.

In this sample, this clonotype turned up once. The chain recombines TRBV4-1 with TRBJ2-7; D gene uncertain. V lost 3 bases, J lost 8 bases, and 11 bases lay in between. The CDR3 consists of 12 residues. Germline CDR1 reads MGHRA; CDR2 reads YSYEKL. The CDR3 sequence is CASSHEDEKQYF. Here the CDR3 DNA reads TGCGCCAGCAGCCACGAAGACGAAAAGCAGTACTTC.

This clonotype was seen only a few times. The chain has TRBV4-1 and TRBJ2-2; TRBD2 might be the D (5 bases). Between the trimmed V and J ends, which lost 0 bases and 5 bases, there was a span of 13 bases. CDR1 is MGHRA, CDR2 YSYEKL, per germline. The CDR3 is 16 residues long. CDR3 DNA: TGCGCCAGCAGCCAAGAAGAGGGATCGTGGACCGGGGAGCTGTTTTTT. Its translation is CASSQEEGSWTGELFF.

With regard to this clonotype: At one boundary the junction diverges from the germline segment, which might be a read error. CDR3 DNA: TGTGCCAGCAGCTTGATGTCAGGGAAGCGTGATACGCAGTATTTC. It yields the protein CASSLMSGKRDTQYF. The chain links TRBV5-6 to TRBJ2-3, with TRBD1 as a possible D gene (5 bases). Germline CDR1 and CDR2: SGHDT and YYEEEE. The CDR3 contains 15 residues.

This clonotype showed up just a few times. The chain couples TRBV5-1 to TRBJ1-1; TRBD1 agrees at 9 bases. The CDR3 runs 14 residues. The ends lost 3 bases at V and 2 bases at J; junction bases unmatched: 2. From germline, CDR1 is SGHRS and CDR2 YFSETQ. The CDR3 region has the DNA TGCGCCAGCAGCTGGGGACAGGGAAACACTGAAGCTTTCTTT. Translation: CASSWGQGNTEAFF. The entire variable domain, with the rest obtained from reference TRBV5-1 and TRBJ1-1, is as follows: KAGVTQTPRYLIKTRGQQVTLSCSPISGHRSVSWYQQTPGQGLQFLFEYFSETQRNKGNFPGRFSGRQFSNSRSEMNVSTLELGDSALYLCASSWGQGNTEAFFGQGTRLTVV.

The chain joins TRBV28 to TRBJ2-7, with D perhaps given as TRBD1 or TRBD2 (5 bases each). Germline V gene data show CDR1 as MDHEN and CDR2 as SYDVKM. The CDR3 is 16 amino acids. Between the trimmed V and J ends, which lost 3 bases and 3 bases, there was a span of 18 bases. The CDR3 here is CASSFGVGTTLYEQYF. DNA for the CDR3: TGTGCCAGCAGTTTCGGGGTGGGGACCACCCTCTACGAGCAGTACTTC. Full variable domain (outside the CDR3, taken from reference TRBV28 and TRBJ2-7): DVKVTQSSRYLVKRTGEKVFLECVQDMDHENMFWYRQDPGLGLRLIYFSYDVKMKEKGDIPEGYSVSREKKERFSLILESASTNQTSMYLCASSFGVGTTLYEQYFGPGTRLTVT.

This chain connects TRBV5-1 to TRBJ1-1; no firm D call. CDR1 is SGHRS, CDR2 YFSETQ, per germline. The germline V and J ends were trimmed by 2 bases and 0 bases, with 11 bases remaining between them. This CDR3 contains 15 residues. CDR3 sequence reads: CASSFRGEVNTEAFF. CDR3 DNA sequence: TGCGCCAGCAGCTTTAGAGGAGAGGTGAACACTGAAGCTTTCTTT. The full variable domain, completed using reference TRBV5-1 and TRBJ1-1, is KAGVTQTPRYLIKTRGQQVTLSCSPISGHRSVSWYQQTPGQGLQFLFEYFSETQRNKGNFPGRFSGRQFSNSRSEMNVSTLELGDSALYLCASSFRGEVNTEAFFGQGTRLTVV.

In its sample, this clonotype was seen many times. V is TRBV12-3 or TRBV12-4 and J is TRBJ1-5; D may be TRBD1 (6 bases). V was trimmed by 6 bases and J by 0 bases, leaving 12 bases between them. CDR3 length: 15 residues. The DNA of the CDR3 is TGTGCCAGCAGCTTGCAGGGGAATAGCAATCAGCCCCAGCATTTT. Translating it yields CASSLQGNSNQPQHF.

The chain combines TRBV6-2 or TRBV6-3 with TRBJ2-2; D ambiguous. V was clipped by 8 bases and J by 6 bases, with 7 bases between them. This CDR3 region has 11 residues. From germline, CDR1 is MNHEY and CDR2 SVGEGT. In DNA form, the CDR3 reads TGTGCCAGCCATATGGCCGGGGAGCTGTTTTTT. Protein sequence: CASHMAGELFF.

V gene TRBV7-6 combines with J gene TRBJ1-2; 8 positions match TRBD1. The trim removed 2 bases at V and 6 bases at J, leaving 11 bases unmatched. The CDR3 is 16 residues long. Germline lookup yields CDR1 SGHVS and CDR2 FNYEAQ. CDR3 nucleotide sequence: TGTGCCAGCAGCTTACAAGGCCAACAGGGGGTCCATGGCTACACCTTC. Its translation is CASSLQGQQGVHGYTF.